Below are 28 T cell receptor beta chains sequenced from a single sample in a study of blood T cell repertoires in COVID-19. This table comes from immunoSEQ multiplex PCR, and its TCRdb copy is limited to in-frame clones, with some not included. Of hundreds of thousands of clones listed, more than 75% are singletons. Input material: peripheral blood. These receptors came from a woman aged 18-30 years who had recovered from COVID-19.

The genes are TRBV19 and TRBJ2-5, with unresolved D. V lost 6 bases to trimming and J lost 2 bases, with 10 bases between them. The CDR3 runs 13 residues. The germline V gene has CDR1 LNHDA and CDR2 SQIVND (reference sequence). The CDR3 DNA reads TGTGCCAGTAGCGAACACAAACAAGAGACCCAGTACTTC. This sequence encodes CASSEHKQETQYF.

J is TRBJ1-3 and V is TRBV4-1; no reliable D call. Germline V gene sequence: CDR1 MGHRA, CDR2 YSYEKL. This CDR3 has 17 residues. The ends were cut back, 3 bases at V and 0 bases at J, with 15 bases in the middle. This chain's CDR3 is CASSQLAERNSGNTIYF. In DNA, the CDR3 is TGCGCCAGCAGCCAGCTGGCGGAACGGAACTCTGGAAACACCATATATTTT.

The CDR3 loop is CASSPYTGPHTEAFF. As DNA, the CDR3 is TGTGCCAGCAGCCCCTACACGGGTCCGCACACTGAAGCTTTCTTT. The J gene is TRBJ1-1, the V gene TRBV3-1 (or the pseudogene TRBV3-2), with D uncertain. The CDR3 loop spans 15 amino acids. V dropped 4 bases and J dropped 3 bases, with 15 bases sitting between them. CDR1 is LGHDT and CDR2 is YNNKEL in the germline V gene (reference sequence).

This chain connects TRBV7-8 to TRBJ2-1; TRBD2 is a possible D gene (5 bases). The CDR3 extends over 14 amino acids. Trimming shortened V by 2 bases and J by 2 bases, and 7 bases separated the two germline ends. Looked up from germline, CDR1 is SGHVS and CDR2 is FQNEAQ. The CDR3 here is CASSLKLAYNEQFF. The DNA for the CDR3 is TGTGCCAGCAGCTTAAAACTAGCCTACAATGAGCAGTTCTTC.

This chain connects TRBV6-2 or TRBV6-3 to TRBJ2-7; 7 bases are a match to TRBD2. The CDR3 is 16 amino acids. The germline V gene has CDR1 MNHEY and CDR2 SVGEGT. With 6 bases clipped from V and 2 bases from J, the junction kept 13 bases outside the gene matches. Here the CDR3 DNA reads TGTGCCAGCAGCCCAATCCGGGGGGAAGGGACCTACGAGCAGTACGTC. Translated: CASSPIRGEGTYEQYV.

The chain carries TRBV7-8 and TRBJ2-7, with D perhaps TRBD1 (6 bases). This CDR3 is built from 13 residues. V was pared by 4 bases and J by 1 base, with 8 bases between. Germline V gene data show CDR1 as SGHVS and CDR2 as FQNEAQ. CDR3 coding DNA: TGTGCCAGCAGCTCCGGACAGTCCTACGAGCAGTACGTC. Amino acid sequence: CASSSGQSYEQYV.

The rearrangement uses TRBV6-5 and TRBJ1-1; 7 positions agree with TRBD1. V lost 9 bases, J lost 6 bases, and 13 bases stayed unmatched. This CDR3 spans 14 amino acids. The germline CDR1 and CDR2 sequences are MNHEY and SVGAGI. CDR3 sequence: CASLNRGSRAEAFF. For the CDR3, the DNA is TGTGCCAGTCTGAACAGGGGCTCTCGAGCTGAAGCTTTCTTT.

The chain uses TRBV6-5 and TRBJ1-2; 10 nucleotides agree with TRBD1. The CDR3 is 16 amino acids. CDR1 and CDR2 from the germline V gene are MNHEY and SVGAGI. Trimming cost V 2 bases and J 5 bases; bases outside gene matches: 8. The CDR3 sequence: CASSYPRPGQGYGYTF. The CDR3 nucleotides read TGTGCCAGCAGTTACCCCCGACCGGGACAGGGGTATGGCTACACCTTC.

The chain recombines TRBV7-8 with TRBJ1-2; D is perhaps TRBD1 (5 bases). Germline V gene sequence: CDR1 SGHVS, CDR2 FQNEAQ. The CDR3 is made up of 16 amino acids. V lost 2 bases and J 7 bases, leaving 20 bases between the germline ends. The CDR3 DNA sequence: TGTGCCAGCAGCTTACAGGACCCGGGGGGAATTGGTGGCTACACCTTC. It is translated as CASSLQDPGGIGGYTF.

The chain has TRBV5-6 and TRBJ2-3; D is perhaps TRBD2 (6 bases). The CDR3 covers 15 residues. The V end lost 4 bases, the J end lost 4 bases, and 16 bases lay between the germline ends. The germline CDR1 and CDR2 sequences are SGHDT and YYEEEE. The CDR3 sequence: CASSPRLVNADTQYF. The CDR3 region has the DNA TGTGCCAGCAGCCCGAGACTAGTGAATGCAGATACGCAGTATTTT.

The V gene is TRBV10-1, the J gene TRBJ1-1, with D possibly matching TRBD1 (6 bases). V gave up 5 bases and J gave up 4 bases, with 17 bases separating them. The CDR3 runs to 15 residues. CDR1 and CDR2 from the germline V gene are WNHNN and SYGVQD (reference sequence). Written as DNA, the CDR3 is TGCGCCAGCAGTCCCAGGGGAAAGGGTTCCACTGAAGCTTTCTTT. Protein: CASSPRGKGSTEAFF.

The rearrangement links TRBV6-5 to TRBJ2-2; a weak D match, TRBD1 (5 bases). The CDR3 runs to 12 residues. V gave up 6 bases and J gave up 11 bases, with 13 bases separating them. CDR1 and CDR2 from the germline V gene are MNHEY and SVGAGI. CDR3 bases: TGTGCCAGCAGCCGGACAACCAGAGAGCTGTTTTTT. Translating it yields CASSRTTRELFF.

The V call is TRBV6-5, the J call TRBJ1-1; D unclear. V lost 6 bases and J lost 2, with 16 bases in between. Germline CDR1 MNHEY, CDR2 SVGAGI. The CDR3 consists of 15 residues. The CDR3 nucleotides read TGTGCCAGCAGCGTAACTAATGTAATTAACACTGAAGCTTTCTTT. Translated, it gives CASSVTNVINTEAFF.

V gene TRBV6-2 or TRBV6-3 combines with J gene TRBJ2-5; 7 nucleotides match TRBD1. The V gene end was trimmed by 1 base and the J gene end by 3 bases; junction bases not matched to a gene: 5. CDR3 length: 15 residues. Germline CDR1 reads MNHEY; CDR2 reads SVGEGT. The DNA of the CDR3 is TGTGCCAGCAGTTACTTCTTCGGGACAGAAGAGACCCAGTACTTC. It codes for CASSYFFGTEETQYF.

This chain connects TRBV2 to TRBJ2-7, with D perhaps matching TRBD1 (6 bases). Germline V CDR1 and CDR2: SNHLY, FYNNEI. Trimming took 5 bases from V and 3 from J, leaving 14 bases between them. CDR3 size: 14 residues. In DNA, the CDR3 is TGTGCCAGCAGTCTCCGGGACACCCTCTACGAGCAGTACGTC. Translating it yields CASSLRDTLYEQYV.

The CDR3 nucleotides are TGTGCCAGCAGGTGGCCAGGGGATTCCTACGAGCAGTACGTC. It codes for CASRWPGDSYEQYV. The chain recombines TRBV2 with TRBJ2-7, with TRBD1 as a possible D gene (6 bases). The V gene's germline CDR1 is SNHLY and CDR2 FYNNEI. The length of the CDR3 is 14 residues. Trimming stripped 6 bases from V and 1 base from J, with 13 bases between.

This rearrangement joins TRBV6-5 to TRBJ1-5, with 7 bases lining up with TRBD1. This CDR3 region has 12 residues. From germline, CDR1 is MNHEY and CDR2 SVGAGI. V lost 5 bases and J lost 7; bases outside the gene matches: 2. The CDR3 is CASSQGGQPQHF. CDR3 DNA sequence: TGTGCCAGCAGTCAGGGGGGACAGCCCCAGCATTTT.

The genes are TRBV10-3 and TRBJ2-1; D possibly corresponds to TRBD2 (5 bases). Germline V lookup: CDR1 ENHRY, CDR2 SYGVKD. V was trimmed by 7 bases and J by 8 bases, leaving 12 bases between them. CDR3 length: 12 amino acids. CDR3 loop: CAINRGGDEQFF. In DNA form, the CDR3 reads TGTGCCATCAACCGGGGTGGGGATGAGCAGTTCTTC.

Written as DNA, the CDR3 is TGTGCCAGCAGCCCCGGACAGGGGAAGGAAAAACTGTTTTTT. Translated, it gives CASSPGQGKEKLFF. The V call is TRBV7-9, the J call TRBJ1-4; the match to TRBD1 covers 9 bases. The germline V gene has CDR1 SEHNR and CDR2 FQNEAQ (reference sequence). The V gene end was trimmed by 5 bases and the J gene end by 8 bases; junction bases not matched to a gene: 6. The CDR3 is made up of 14 amino acids.

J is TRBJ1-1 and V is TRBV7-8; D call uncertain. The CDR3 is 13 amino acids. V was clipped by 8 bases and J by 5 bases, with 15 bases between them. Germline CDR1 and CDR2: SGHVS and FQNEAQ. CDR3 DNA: TGTGCCAGCGCAGCCTCGGCGGTGACTGAAGCTTTCTTT. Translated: CASAASAVTEAFF.

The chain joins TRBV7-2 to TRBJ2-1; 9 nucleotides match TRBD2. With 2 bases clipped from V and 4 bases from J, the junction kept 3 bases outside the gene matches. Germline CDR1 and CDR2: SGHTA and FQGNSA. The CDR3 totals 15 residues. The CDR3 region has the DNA TGTGCCAGCAGCTTATTTAGCGGGAGTTACAATGAGCAGTTCTTC. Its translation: CASSLFSGSYNEQFF.

This chain's CDR3 is CASMWIPRDIWNTEAFF. The CDR3 nucleotides are TGTGCCAGCATGTGGATCCCCAGGGATATTTGGAACACTGAAGCTTTCTTT. The chain joins TRBV2 to TRBJ1-1; D is possibly TRBD1 (5 bases). Germline CDR1 is SNHLY and CDR2 is FYNNEI. This CDR3 spans 17 amino acids. Between the trimmed V and J ends, which lost 7 bases and 1 base, there was a span of 22 bases.

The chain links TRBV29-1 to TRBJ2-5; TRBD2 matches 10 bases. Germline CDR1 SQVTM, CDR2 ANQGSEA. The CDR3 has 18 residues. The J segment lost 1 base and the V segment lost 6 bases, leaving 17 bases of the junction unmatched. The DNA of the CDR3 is TGCAGCGTCGCATCGATGGAGGTAGCGGGAGGTTCCCAAGAGACCCAGTACTTC. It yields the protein CSVASMEVAGGSQETQYF. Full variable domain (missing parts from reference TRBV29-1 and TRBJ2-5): SAVISQKPSRDICQRGTSLTIQCQVDSQVTMMFWYRQQPGQSLTLIATANQGSEATYESGFVIDKFPISRPNLTFSTLTVSNMSPEDSSIYLCSVASMEVAGGSQETQYFGPGTRLLVL.

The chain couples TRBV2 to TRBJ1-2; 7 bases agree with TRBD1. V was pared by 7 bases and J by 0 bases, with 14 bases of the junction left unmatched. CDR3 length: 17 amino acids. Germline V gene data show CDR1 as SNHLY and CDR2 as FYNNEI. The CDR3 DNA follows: TGTGCCAGCATATTCCACACAGGGGTCACTGCTAACTATGGCTACACCTTC. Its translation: CASIFHTGVTANYGYTF. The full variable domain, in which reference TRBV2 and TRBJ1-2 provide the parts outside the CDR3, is EPEVTQTPSHQVTQMGQEVILRCVPISNHLYFYWYRQILGQKVEFLVSFYNNEISEKSEIFDDQFSVERPDGSNFTLKIRSTKLEDSAMYFCASIFHTGVTANYGYTFGSGTRLTVV.

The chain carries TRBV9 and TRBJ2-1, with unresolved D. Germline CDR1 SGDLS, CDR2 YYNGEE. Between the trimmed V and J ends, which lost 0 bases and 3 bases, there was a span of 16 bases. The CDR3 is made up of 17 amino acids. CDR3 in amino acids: CASSVGAASGIYNEQFF. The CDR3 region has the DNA TGTGCCAGCAGCGTAGGCGCGGCGAGTGGAATCTACAATGAGCAGTTCTTC.

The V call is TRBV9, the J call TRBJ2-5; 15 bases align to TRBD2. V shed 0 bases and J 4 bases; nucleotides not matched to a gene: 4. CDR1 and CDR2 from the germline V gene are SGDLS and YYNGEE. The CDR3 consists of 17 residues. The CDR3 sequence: CASSVGTSGRALETQYF. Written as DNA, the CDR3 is TGTGCCAGCAGCGTAGGGACTAGCGGGAGGGCCCTAGAGACCCAGTACTTC.

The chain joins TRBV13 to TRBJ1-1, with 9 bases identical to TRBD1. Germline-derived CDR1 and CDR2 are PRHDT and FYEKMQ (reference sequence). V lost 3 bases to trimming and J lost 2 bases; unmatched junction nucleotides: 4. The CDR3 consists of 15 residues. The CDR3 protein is CASSFTGGLNTEAFF. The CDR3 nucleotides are TGTGCCAGCAGCTTCACAGGGGGCCTCAACACTGAAGCTTTCTTT.

CDR3 loop: CACLTDRGPYSNQPQHF. The CDR3 bases are TGTGCCTGTCTGACGGACAGGGGCCCCTATAGCAATCAGCCCCAGCATTTT. The chain is built from TRBV30 and TRBJ1-5; TRBD1 matches 9 bases. CDR3 size: 17 residues. Germline trimming cut 6 bases from V and 0 bases from J; bases unmatched to any gene: 12. The V gene's germline CDR1 is GTSNPN and CDR2 SVGIG (reference sequence).